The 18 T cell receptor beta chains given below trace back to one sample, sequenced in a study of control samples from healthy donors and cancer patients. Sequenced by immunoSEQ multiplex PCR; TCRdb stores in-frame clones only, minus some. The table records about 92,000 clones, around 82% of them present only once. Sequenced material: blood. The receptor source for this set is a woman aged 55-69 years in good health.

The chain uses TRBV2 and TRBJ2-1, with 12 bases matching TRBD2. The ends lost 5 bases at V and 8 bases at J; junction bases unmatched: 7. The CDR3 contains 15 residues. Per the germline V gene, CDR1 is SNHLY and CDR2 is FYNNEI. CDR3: CASSMSSGRVHEQFF. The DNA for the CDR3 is TGTGCCAGCAGTATGTCTAGCGGGAGGGTCCATGAGCAGTTCTTC.

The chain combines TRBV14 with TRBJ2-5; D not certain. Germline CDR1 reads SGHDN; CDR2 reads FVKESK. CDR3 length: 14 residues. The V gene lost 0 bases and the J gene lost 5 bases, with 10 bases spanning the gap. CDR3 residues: CASSQELRSETQYF. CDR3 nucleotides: TGTGCCAGCAGCCAAGAACTAAGGTCGGAGACCCAGTACTTC.

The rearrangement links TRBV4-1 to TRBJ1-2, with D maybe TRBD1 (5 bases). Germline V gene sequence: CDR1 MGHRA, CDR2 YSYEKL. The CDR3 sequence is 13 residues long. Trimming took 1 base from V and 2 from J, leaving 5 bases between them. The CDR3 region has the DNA TGCGCCAGCAGCCAAGGACAGAACTATGGCTACACCTTC. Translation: CASSQGQNYGYTF.

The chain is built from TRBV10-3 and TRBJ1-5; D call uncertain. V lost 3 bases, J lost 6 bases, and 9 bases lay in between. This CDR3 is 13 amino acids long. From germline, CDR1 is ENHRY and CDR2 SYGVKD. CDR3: CAISEDAGQPQHF. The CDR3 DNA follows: TGTGCCATCAGTGAAGATGCCGGTCAGCCCCAGCATTTT.

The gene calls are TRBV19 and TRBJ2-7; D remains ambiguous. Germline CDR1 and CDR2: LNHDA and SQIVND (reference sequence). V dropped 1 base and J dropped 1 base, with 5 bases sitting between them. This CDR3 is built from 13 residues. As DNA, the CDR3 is TGTGCCAGTAGTATAGGACGGTCCTACGAGCAGTACTTC. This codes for CASSIGRSYEQYF. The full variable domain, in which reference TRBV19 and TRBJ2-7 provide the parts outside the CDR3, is DGGITQSPKYLFRKEGQNVTLSCEQNLNHDAMYWYRQDPGQGLRLIYYSQIVNDFQKGDIAEGYSVSREKKESFPLTVTSAQKNPTAFYLCASSIGRSYEQYFGPGTRLTVT.

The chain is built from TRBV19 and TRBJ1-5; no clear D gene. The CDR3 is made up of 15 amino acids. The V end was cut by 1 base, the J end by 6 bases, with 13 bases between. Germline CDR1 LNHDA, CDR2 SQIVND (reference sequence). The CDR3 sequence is CASSIGAVGFQPQHF. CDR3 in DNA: TGTGCCAGTAGTATAGGGGCCGTGGGGTTTCAGCCCCAGCATTTT.

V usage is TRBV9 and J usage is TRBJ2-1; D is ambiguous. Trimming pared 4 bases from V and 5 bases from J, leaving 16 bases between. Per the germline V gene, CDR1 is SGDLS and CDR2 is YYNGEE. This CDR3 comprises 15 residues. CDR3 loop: CASSPRREVNNEQFF. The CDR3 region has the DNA TGTGCCAGCAGCCCCCGGAGAGAGGTCAACAATGAGCAGTTCTTC.

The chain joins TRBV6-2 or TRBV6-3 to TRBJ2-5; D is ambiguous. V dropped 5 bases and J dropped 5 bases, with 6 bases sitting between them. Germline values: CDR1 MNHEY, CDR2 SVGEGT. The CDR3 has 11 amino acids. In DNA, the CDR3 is TGTGCCAGCAGTATAGGGGAGACCCAGTACTTC. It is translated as CASSIGETQYF.

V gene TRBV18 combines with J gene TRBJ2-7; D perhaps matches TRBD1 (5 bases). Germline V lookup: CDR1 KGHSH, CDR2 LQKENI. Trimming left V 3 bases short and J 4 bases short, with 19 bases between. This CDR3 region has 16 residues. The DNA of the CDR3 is TGTGCCAGCTCACCTGAAAGGTCTTCAGGGTATTACGAGCAGTACTTC. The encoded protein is CASSPERSSGYYEQYF.

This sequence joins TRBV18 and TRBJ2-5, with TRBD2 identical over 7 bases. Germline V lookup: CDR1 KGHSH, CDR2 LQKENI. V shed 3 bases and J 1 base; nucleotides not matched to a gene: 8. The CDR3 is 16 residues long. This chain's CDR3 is CASSPPQRGGQETQYF. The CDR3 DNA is TGTGCCAGCTCACCCCCTCAGCGGGGAGGCCAAGAGACCCAGTACTTC.

CDR3 protein: CASSSPSVDTQYF. CDR3 bases: TGTGCCAGCAGCTCCCCCTCAGTAGATACGCAGTATTTT. This sequence joins TRBV12-1 and TRBJ2-3; the table's TRBD1 call for D was not verified on the DNA. TRBV12-1 is labeled a pseudogene. This CDR3 spans 13 amino acids.

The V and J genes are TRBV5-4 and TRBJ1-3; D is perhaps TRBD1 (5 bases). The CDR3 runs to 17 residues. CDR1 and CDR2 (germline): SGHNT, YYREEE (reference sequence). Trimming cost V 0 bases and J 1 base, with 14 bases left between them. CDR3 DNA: TGTGCCAGCAGCTTGGCGCAGGGTGGACGATCTGGAAACACCATATATTTT. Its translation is CASSLAQGGRSGNTIYF.

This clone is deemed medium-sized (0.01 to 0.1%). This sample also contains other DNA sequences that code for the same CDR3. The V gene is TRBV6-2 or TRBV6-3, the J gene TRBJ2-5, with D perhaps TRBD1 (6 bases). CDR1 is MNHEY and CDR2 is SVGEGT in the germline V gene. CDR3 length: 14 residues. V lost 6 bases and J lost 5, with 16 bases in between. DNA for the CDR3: TGTGCCAGCAGCTCTCCCACAGGGCGCGAGACCCAGTACTTC. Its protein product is CASSSPTGRETQYF.

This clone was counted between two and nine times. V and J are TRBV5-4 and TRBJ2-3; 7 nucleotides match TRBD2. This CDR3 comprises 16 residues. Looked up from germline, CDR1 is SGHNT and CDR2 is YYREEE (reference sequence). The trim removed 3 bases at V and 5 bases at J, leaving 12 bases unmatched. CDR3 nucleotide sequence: TGTGCCAGCAGCTCCCCCTTGGCGGGAGATTTAGATACGCAGTATTTT. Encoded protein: CASSSPLAGDLDTQYF.

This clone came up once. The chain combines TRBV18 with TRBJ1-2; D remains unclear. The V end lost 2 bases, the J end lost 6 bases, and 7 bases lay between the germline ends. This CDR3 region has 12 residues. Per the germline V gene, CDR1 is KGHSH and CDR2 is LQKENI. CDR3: CASSPGLHGYTF. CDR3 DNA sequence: TGTGCCAGCTCACCAGGGCTCCATGGCTACACCTTC.

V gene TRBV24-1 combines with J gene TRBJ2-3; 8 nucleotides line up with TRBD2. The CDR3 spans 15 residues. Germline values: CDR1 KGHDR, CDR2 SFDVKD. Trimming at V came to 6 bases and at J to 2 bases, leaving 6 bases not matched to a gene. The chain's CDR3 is CATSRSGGDTDTQYF. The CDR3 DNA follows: TGTGCCACCAGTAGGTCGGGAGGGGACACAGATACGCAGTATTTT.

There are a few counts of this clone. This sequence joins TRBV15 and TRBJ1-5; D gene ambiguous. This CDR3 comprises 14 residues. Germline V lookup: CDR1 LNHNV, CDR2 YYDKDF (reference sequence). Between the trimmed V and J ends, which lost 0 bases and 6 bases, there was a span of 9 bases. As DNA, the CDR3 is TGTGCCACCAGCAGAGATCCCATAGGTCAGCCCCAGCATTTT. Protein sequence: CATSRDPIGQPQHF.

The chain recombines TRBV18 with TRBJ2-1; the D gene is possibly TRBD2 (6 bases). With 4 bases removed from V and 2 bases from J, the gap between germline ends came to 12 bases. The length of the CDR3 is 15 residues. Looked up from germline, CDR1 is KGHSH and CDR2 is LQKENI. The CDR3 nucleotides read TGTGCCAGCTCACAGGGACTGCAGACCTACAATGAGCAGTTCTTC. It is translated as CASSQGLQTYNEQFF.